This T cell receptor (beta chain) was sequenced in a study of CXCR3 chemokines and chemotherapy response in bladder cancer. The CDR3 contains 16 residues. CDR1 and CDR2 from the germline V gene are MNHEY and SMNVEV (reference sequence). The V and J ends lost 8 bases and 0 bases, in that order; junction bases with no gene match: 8. TCRdb passed the PCR reads through MiXCR, listing each CDR3 protein once. The sample consists of about 13,000 distinct CDR3 sequences, 12% of them appearing once. This sequence joins TRBV27 and TRBJ2-1, with TRBD2 identical over 9 bases. Sampling was done from a patient whose treatment included neoadjuvant chemotherapy. This clonotype was sampled from a human donor with bladder cancer that did not respond to neoadjuvant chemotherapy. CDR3 loop: CASGRFSGSSYNEQFF. As DNA, the CDR3 is TGTGCCAGCGGTAGATTTAGCGGGAGCTCCTACAATGAGCAGTTCTTC.